The 10 T cell receptor beta chains below come from one sample, sequenced in a study of T cells in women clearing cervical HPV infection. Some clones are missing from TCRdb's copy, which holds only in-frame ones; the method was immunoSEQ multiplex PCR. The clone table shows 40,000 to 60,000 clones, with the ten largest holding more than 0.8%. Sequences were obtained from blood buffy coat. Receptors originate from a woman between 18 and 69 years old with a cervical HPV16 infection that either progressed to CIN3+ or cleared (not recorded which).

Remarks on this clone: Read data end 3 residues before the CDR3 end; the end is taken from the germline J gene. This rearrangement joins TRBV5-4 to TRBJ1-1, with TRBD1 as a possible D gene (5 bases). Trimming shortened V by 0 bases and J by 1 base, and 13 bases separated the two germline ends. Germline CDR1 and CDR2: SGHNT and YYREEE (reference sequence). The CDR3 has 16 amino acids. Partial CDR3 DNA: TGTGCCAGCAGCTTGGAAGAGGGGCGGAGGAACACTGAA. Encoded protein: CASSLEEGRRNTE. The complete CDR3 protein is CASSLEEGRRNTEAFF.

Turning to this clone: The CDR3 extends 3 residues past the end of the read, so its final part is completed from the germline J gene. V and J are TRBV2 and TRBJ1-1; TRBD1 matches at 7 bases. The CDR3 length is 13 residues. V was clipped by 8 bases and J by 0 bases; unmatched bases: 3. Germline CDR1 reads SNHLY; CDR2 reads FYNNEI. The CDR3 is CASQTGMNTEAFF. The CDR3 bases that were read are TGTGCCAGCCAGACAGGGATGAACACTGAA.

About this clone itself: The read ends 3 residues shy of where the CDR3 ends; the end is completed using the germline J gene. This chain links TRBV6-1 with TRBJ2-7; 8 positions match TRBD1. The CDR3 sequence is 16 residues long. Germline loops: CDR1 MNHNS, CDR2 SASEGT. The V gene end was trimmed by 2 bases and the J gene end by 3 bases; junction bases not matched to a gene: 9. The CDR3 loop reads CASSEPPDRGIYEQYF. CDR3 bases read: TGTGCCAGCAGTGAACCCCCCGACAGGGGAATCTACGAG.

Regarding this clone: The DNA ends 3 residues before the CDR3 does, and the rest of the CDR3 is filled in from the germline J gene. The chain recombines TRBV4-2 with TRBJ2-7; D gene ambiguous. Trimming cost V 1 base and J 1 base, with 14 bases left between them. The germline gives CDR1 LGHNA, CDR2 YNFKEQ. The CDR3 consists of 16 residues. The covered CDR3 bases are TGTGCCAGCAGCCAAGGGGCCCAGACGTTATCCTACGAG. Translating it yields CASSQGAQTLSYE. The full CDR3 is CASSQGAQTLSYEQYF.

Note on this clone: The CDR3 end is not reached by the read, which stops 3 residues before it; the germline J gene fills it in. The chain has TRBV20-1 and TRBJ2-3; 12 positions match TRBD2. Looked up from germline, CDR1 is DFQATT and CDR2 is SNEGSKA (reference sequence). With 4 bases clipped from V and 4 bases from J, the junction kept 6 bases outside the gene matches. The CDR3 runs to 15 residues. The sequenced part of the CDR3 DNA is TGCAGTGCTACTAAACTAGCGGGGGGACCAGATACG. It yields the protein CSATKLAGGPDT. The full CDR3 protein is CSATKLAGGPDTQYF.

Remarks on this clone: The observed sequence ends 3 residues before the CDR3 terminus, with the missing tail filled in from the germline J gene. V and J are TRBV5-1 and TRBJ1-1, with TRBD1 matching 7 bases. The CDR3 loop spans 12 amino acids. CDR1 and CDR2 (germline): SGHRS, YFSETQ. V was clipped by 4 bases and J by 7 bases; unmatched bases: 4. This chain's CDR3 is CASSRGQNEAFF. The CDR3 DNA, read in part, is TGCGCCAGCAGCAGGGGACAGAATGAA.

A remark on this clone: The CDR3 end lies 3 residues beyond the end of the read and is filled in from the germline J gene. The chain employs TRBV20-1 and TRBJ1-5, with a tentative D call TRBD1 (5 bases). Germline CDR1 is DFQATT and CDR2 is SNEGSKA (reference sequence). Between the trimmed V and J ends, which lost 1 base and 7 bases, there was a span of 38 bases. This CDR3 has 22 amino acids. The DNA read from the CDR3 is TGCAGTGCTAGAGCCCTCCACAACAACCCGGGACTTGCCCATACAACGGGGCAGCCC. This gives the protein CSARALHNNPGLAHTTGQP. The whole CDR3 protein is CSARALHNNPGLAHTTGQPQHF.

On this clone: The read terminates 3 residues before the CDR3 end, so the remaining end is supplied by the germline J gene. V usage is TRBV5-1 and J usage is TRBJ2-3; 8 bases are shared with TRBD1. The germline gives CDR1 SGHRS, CDR2 YFSETQ. Trimming took 3 bases from V and 3 from J; bases not matched to a gene: 3. The CDR3 runs to 14 residues. The part of the CDR3 DNA that was read is TGCGCCAGCAGCTCACGACAGGGGACAGATACG. Its translation: CASSSRQGTDT. The complete CDR3 protein is CASSSRQGTDTQYF.

Turning to this clone: The sequence runs out 3 residues before the end of the CDR3; the remainder is reconstructed from the germline J gene. The chain uses TRBV6-4 and TRBJ1-1, with D tentatively TRBD1 (5 bases). The CDR3 has 13 amino acids. V was clipped by 5 bases and J by 3 bases, with 10 bases between them. CDR1 and CDR2 (germline): MRHNA, SNTAGT. The CDR3 sequence is CASSQGFDTEAFF. CDR3 bases read: TGTGCCAGCAGTCAGGGTTTTGACACTGAA.

Concerning this clone itself: The read falls 3 residues short of the CDR3 end, and the missing part is taken from the germline J gene. The chain joins TRBV5-1 to TRBJ2-1; 9 bases are shared with TRBD1. The CDR3 totals 15 residues. V was pared by 0 bases and J by 7 bases, with 5 bases of the junction left unmatched. CDR1 SGHRS and CDR2 YFSETQ come from the germline V gene. The CDR3 reads CASSLVPGTGNEQFF. CDR3 DNA (partial): TGCGCCAGCAGCTTGGTCCCCGGGACAGGGAATGAG.